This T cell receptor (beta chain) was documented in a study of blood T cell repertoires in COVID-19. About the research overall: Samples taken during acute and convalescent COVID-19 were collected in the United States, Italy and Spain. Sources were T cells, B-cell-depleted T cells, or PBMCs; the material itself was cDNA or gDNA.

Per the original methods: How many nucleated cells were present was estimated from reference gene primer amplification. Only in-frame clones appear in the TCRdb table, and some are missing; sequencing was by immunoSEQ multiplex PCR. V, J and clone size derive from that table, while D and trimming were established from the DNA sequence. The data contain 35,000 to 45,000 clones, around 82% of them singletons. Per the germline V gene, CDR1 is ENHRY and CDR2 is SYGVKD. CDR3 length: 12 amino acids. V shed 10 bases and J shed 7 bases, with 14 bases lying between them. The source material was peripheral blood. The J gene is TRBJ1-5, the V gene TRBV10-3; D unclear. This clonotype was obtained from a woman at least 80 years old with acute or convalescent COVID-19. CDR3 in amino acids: CATLTRGQPQHF. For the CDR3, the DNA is TGTGCCACTCTTACCCGAGGACAGCCCCAGCATTTT.